This TCR beta chain was sequenced for a study of T cells in Graves' hyperthyroidism and ophthalmopathy. This CDR3 has 17 amino acids. V was cut by 2 bases and J by 6 bases, with 23 bases left in between. CDR1 and CDR2 (germline): MNHEY, SVGEGT. RNA transcripts gave rise to amplified TCR beta CDR3 regions. HTBI primers drove first-round RT-PCR of the TCR CDR3. Each CDR3 protein is one row after TCRdb ran MiXCR on the multiplex PCR reads. The table has about 640,000 distinct CDR3 sequences, more than 14% seen once. Sequencing was carried out using blood. This TCR derives from a woman aged 45-65 years with Graves' ophthalmopathy. The V gene is TRBV6-2 or TRBV6-3, the J gene TRBJ2-7, with D possibly called TRBD1 or TRBD2 (5 bases each). The DNA of the CDR3 is TGTGCCAGCAGTTACACACGTGAGGGGACCCCTCGAGGCGAGCAGTACTTC. Translated, it gives CASSYTREGTPRGEQYF.